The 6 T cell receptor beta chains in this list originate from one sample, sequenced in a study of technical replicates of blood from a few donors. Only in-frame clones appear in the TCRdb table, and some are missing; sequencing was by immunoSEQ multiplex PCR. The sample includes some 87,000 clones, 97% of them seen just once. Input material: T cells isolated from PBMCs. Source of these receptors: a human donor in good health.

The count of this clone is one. The CDR3 sequence: CASSPINSGGQEQYF. For the CDR3, the DNA is TGTGCCAGCAGCCCAATCAACTCGGGGGGGCAGGAGCAGTACTTC. The J gene is TRBJ2-7, the V gene TRBV7-6; TRBD2 matches at 8 bases. The germline gives CDR1 SGHVS, CDR2 FNYEAQ. The J segment lost 7 bases and the V segment lost 5 bases, leaving 13 bases of the junction unmatched. This CDR3 is built from 15 residues.

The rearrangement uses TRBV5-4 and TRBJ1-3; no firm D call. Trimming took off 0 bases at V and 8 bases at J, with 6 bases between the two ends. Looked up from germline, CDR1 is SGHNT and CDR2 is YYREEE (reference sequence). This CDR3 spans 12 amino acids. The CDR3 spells CASSLAGDTIYF. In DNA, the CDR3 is TGTGCCAGCAGCTTGGCCGGGGACACCATATATTTT.

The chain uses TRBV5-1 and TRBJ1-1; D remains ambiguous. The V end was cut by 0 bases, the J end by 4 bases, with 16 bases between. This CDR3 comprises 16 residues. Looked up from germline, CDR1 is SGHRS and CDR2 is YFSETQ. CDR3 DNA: TGCGCCAGCAGCTTGGCCACACGGGGAGAGGGCACTGAAGCTTTCTTT. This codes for CASSLATRGEGTEAFF.

The CDR3: CASSGGTVLVHEQYF. CDR3 DNA sequence: TGCGCCAGCAGCGGCGGGACAGTTTTAGTCCACGAGCAGTACTTC. The V gene is TRBV5-1, the J gene TRBJ2-7; maybe TRBD1 (7 bases). Between the trimmed V and J ends, which lost 4 bases and 5 bases, there was a span of 19 bases. CDR3 length: 15 residues. The V gene's germline CDR1 is SGHRS and CDR2 YFSETQ.

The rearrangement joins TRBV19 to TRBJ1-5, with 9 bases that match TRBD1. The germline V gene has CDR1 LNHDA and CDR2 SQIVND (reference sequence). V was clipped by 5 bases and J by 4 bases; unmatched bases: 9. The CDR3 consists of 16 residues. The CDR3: CASSAVAGTGNQPQHF. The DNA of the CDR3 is TGTGCCAGTAGTGCGGTCGCCGGGACAGGGAATCAGCCCCAGCATTTT.

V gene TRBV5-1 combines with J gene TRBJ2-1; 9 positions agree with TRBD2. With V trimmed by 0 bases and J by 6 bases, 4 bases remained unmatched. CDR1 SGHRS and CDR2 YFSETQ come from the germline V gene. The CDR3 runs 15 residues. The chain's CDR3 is CASSLEGGGANEQFF. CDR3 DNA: TGCGCCAGCAGCTTGGAGGGCGGGGGGGCCAATGAGCAGTTCTTC.